This T cell receptor beta chain appears in the sequencing data of a study of T cell responses to AZD1222 COVID-19 vaccine. Assay used: immunoSEQ multiplex PCR; TCRdb lists only in-frame clones, some missing. Of roughly 140,000 clones detected, approximately 90% appear once; the ten largest clones hold under 5.5%. CDR1 and CDR2 (germline): SGHTA, FQGNSA. V was trimmed by 3 bases and J by 1 base, leaving 12 bases between them. The CDR3 runs to 15 residues. The rearrangement links TRBV7-2 to TRBJ2-5, with D perhaps being TRBD1 or TRBD2 (5 bases each). This receptor was identified in an adult in good health. This specimen was peripheral blood, taken on day 0 of AZD1222 vaccination. The DNA of the CDR3 is TGTGCCAGCAGCTTGTGGGGGTCACCCCAAGAGACCCAGTACTTC. Translating it yields CASSLWGSPQETQYF.